Each of the 32 T cell receptor beta chains below was sequenced from the same sample in a study of Ad26.COV2.S vaccination and SARS-CoV-2 variants. The method was immunoSEQ multiplex PCR; TCRdb's version includes in-frame clones alone and lacks a portion of them. The sample yields 350,000 to 500,000 clones, over 75% seen once. Noted treatment: roughly 20 received Ad26.COV2.S at low or high dose, single or two shots; about five received placebo; per-sample allocation not given. Sampling occurred on day 63 after the first vaccine or placebo injection. The sample here was peripheral blood, taken in a trial of Ad26.COV2.S vaccine versus placebo. These receptors all stem from a person between 18 and 59 years old who received the Ad26.COV2.S COVID-19 vaccine or a placebo.

The V call is TRBV9, the J call TRBJ2-7, with D perhaps TRBD2 (5 bases). CDR3 length: 15 amino acids. Germline assignment: CDR1 SGDLS and CDR2 YYNGEE. The ends were cut back, 0 bases at V and 5 bases at J, with 15 bases in the middle. The CDR3 sequence: CASSVGGQVGDEQYF. DNA for the CDR3: TGTGCCAGCAGCGTAGGAGGGCAGGTGGGAGACGAGCAGTACTTC.

The V gene is TRBV7-9, the J gene TRBJ2-1; D is undetermined. This CDR3 is 14 amino acids long. V lost 1 base and J 8 bases, leaving 12 bases between the germline ends. Germline V gene data show CDR1 as SEHNR and CDR2 as FQNEAQ (reference sequence). The DNA for the CDR3 is TGTGCCAGCAGCTTAGTTGTGAAGTGGGATGAGCAGTTCTTC. Translated: CASSLVVKWDEQFF.

This chain links TRBV6-4 with TRBJ2-7; the match to TRBD1 covers 10 bases. This CDR3 has 14 amino acids. Germline CDR1 is MRHNA and CDR2 is SNTAGT. Unmatched junction bases numbered 5, after V lost 6 bases and J lost 3 bases. CDR3 loop: CASSPGTGDYEQYF. As DNA, the CDR3 is TGTGCCAGCAGCCCCGGGACAGGGGACTACGAGCAGTACTTC.

V gene TRBV7-2 combines with J gene TRBJ1-6, with unresolved D. This CDR3 is 15 amino acids long. Trimming stripped 5 bases from V and 7 bases from J, with 15 bases between. The V gene's germline CDR1 is SGHTA and CDR2 FQGNSA. CDR3 loop: CASSPGDGWNSPLHF. The DNA of the CDR3 is TGTGCCAGCAGCCCGGGTGACGGCTGGAATTCACCCCTCCACTTT.

The chain joins TRBV27 to TRBJ2-7; 8 bases line up with TRBD1. The CDR3 sequence is 14 residues long. V gave up 1 base and J gave up 7 bases; unmatched junction bases: 6. From germline, CDR1 is MNHEY and CDR2 SMNVEV (reference sequence). The CDR3 bases are TGTGCCAGCAGTTTATTGGACAGGGCTTCAGAGCAGTACTTC. Protein: CASSLLDRASEQYF.

The rearrangement joins TRBV6-6 to TRBJ2-7, with a tentative D call TRBD2 (5 bases). V lost 2 bases, J lost 5 bases, and 10 bases lay in between. The CDR3 has 13 residues. Germline lookup yields CDR1 MNHNY and CDR2 SVGAGI (reference sequence). CDR3 residues: CASSYGLPDEQYF. The CDR3 coding sequence is TGTGCCAGCAGTTACGGACTGCCGGACGAGCAGTACTTC.

This rearrangement joins TRBV2 to TRBJ2-5; D possibly corresponds to TRBD2 (5 bases). In germline, CDR1 is SNHLY, CDR2 FYNNEI. CDR3 size: 16 residues. The V end lost 6 bases, the J end lost 5 bases, and 22 bases lay between the germline ends. The CDR3 DNA sequence: TGTGCCAGCAGCGCACTCCACATCCCCCGCGGGGAGACCCAGTACTTC. This sequence encodes CASSALHIPRGETQYF.

The chain carries TRBV12-3 or TRBV12-4 and TRBJ2-7, with TRBD2 as a possible D gene (5 bases). V was pared by 3 bases and J by 6 bases, with 9 bases between. The CDR3 runs to 12 residues. The CDR3 bases are TGTGCCAGCAGTTTGAGGGTTGGCGAGCAGTACTTC. Its translation: CASSLRVGEQYF.

This sequence joins TRBV30 and TRBJ2-3, with 7 bases lining up with TRBD1. The CDR3 is 13 residues long. V dropped 7 bases and J dropped 0; count of bases not matched to a gene: 4. Looked up from germline, CDR1 is GTSNPN and CDR2 is SVGIG (reference sequence). The CDR3 DNA reads TGTGCCTTCGACAGGGCTAGCACAGATACGCAGTATTTT. This sequence encodes CAFDRASTDTQYF.

The chain employs TRBV7-3 and TRBJ2-3; tentatively, D is TRBD1 (5 bases). The V gene lost 4 bases and the J gene lost 2 bases, with 13 bases spanning the gap. Germline assignment: CDR1 SGHTA and CDR2 FQGTGA. CDR3 length: 15 amino acids. CDR3: CASSSRAGYTDTQYF. In DNA, the CDR3 is TGTGCCAGCAGCTCTAGGGCAGGGTACACAGATACGCAGTATTTT.

In this sample, this clone turned up once. The rearrangement joins TRBV4-3 to TRBJ2-5, with TRBD2 matching 12 bases. The CDR3 length is 17 residues. The trim removed 0 bases at V and 5 bases at J, leaving 7 bases unmatched. Looked up from germline, CDR1 is LGHNA and CDR2 is YSLEER. The CDR3 sequence is CASSQEASGGALETQYF. In nucleotides, the CDR3 is TGCGCCAGCAGCCAAGAGGCTAGCGGGGGGGCCTTGGAGACCCAGTACTTC.

The genes are TRBV7-2 and TRBJ2-7, with 16 nucleotides matching TRBD2. The germline V gene encodes CDR1 SGHTA and CDR2 FQGNSA. J was trimmed by 3 bases and V by 6 bases; bases with no gene match: 2. The CDR3 contains 15 residues. The CDR3 DNA is TGTGCCAGCAGGGGACTAGCGGGGGGGAGCTACGAGCAGTACTTC. Translated, it gives CASRGLAGGSYEQYF.

The sample holds a few counts of this clone. The chain recombines TRBV18 with TRBJ1-5, with a tentative D call TRBD1 (5 bases). V was shortened by 6 bases and J by 2 bases, with 20 bases between the two germline ends. Germline CDR1 KGHSH, CDR2 LQKENI. CDR3 size: 17 residues. The CDR3 loop reads CASSPYPVGGGNQPQHF. The CDR3, as DNA: TGTGCCAGCTCCCCCTATCCTGTCGGGGGTGGCAATCAGCCCCAGCATTTT. The full variable domain, with the rest looked up from reference TRBV18 and TRBJ1-5, is NAGVMQNPRHLVRRRGQEARLRCSPMKGHSHVYWYRQLPEEGLKFMVYLQKENIIDESGMPKERFSAEFPKEGPSILRIQQVVRGDSAAYFCASSPYPVGGGNQPQHFGDGTRLSIL.

CDR3 region: CASSTPLAGTDTQYF. The DNA of the CDR3 is TGTGCCAGTAGTACGCCTCTGGCGGGCACAGATACGCAGTATTTT. This chain joins TRBV19 and TRBJ2-3, with D unresolved. Per the germline V gene, CDR1 is LNHDA and CDR2 is SQIVND (reference sequence). The CDR3 consists of 15 residues. The ends were cut back, 4 bases at V and 1 base at J, with 12 bases in the middle.

This chain connects TRBV5-1 to TRBJ2-3; D perhaps matches TRBD2 (7 bases). V was cut by 2 bases and J by 2 bases, with 18 bases left in between. Germline V gives CDR1 SGHRS, CDR2 YFSETQ. The CDR3 extends over 17 amino acids. The CDR3 DNA follows: TGCGCCAGCAGCTTAGGAGGGGGGGCCTTGGTCACAGATACGCAGTATTTT. Translating it yields CASSLGGGALVTDTQYF.

This clone was detected a few times. V and J are TRBV7-2 and TRBJ2-3; D is undetermined. Looked up from germline, CDR1 is SGHTA and CDR2 is FQGNSA. The germline V and J ends were trimmed by 4 bases and 6 bases, with 11 bases remaining between them. The CDR3 consists of 13 residues. CDR3 amino acids: CASSSPGRDTQYF. The CDR3 region has the DNA TGTGCCAGCAGCTCTCCCGGACGGGATACGCAGTATTTT.

About this clone itself: Distinct nucleotide sequences in the sample also encode this CDR3. The chain joins TRBV7-9 to TRBJ1-3; the D gene is possibly TRBD1 (5 bases). CDR1 SEHNR and CDR2 FQNEAQ come from the germline V gene (reference sequence). There are 12 residues in the CDR3. V was clipped by 5 bases and J by 4 bases, with 6 bases between them. DNA of the CDR3: TGTGCCAGCAGCAGGGGAGGAAACACCATATATTTT. Its protein product is CASSRGGNTIYF.

This sequence joins TRBV7-2 and TRBJ1-1; TRBD1 aligns across 11 bases. V was pared by 4 bases and J by 7 bases, with 5 bases of the junction left unmatched. CDR3 length: 14 amino acids. Germline V gene lookup returns CDR1 SGHTA and CDR2 FQGNSA. DNA for the CDR3: TGTGCCAGCAGCTCAAGGGGACAGGGGGGTGAAGCTTTCTTT. Protein: CASSSRGQGGEAFF.

To note about this clone: The sample has other DNA sequences that encode this CDR3 too. V is TRBV21-1 and J is TRBJ2-7. TRBV21-1 is classified as a pseudogene. The CDR3 sequence is 14 residues long. The CDR3 DNA sequence: TGTGCCAGCAGCAAACGAGGACGGATCTACGAGCAGTACTTC. It yields the protein CASSKRGRIYEQYF.

V gene TRBV7-9 combines with J gene TRBJ2-1; D uncertain. CDR1 and CDR2 from the germline V gene are SEHNR and FQNEAQ (reference sequence). The CDR3 is 12 residues long. Trimming took 5 bases from V and 2 from J, leaving 4 bases between them. The CDR3 here is CASSPAYNEQFF. For the CDR3, the DNA is TGTGCCAGCAGCCCCGCCTACAATGAGCAGTTCTTC.

The chain joins TRBV2 to TRBJ1-6, with 7 positions matching TRBD1. The CDR3 runs to 14 residues. Germline lookup yields CDR1 SNHLY and CDR2 FYNNEI. With 4 bases clipped from V and 6 bases from J, the junction kept 3 bases outside the gene matches. The CDR3 protein is CASSGDSPNSPLHF. CDR3 DNA: TGTGCCAGCAGTGGGGACAGTCCTAATTCACCCCTCCACTTT.

The CDR3 loop is CASSLESVRRRGAYEQYF. CDR3 nucleotides: TGTGCCAGCAGCTTGGAATCGGTGAGGCGGAGGGGAGCCTACGAGCAGTACTTC. The chain is built from TRBV5-5 and TRBJ2-7; D is possibly TRBD2 (6 bases). V lost 0 bases and J lost 2, with 21 bases in between. Germline V gives CDR1 SGHKS, CDR2 YYEKEE (reference sequence). The length of the CDR3 is 18 residues.

This rearrangement joins TRBV18 to TRBJ1-6; weak D call: TRBD1 (6 bases). Germline CDR1 reads KGHSH; CDR2 reads LQKENI. This CDR3 has 14 amino acids. V dropped 6 bases and J dropped 8 bases, with 14 bases sitting between them. The CDR3: CASSVNSGDSPLHF. CDR3 DNA: TGTGCCAGCTCGGTCAACTCAGGGGATTCACCCCTCCACTTT. Full variable domain (rest looked up from reference TRBV18 and TRBJ1-6): NAGVMQNPRHLVRRRGQEARLRCSPMKGHSHVYWYRQLPEEGLKFMVYLQKENIIDESGMPKERFSAEFPKEGPSILRIQQVVRGDSAAYFCASSVNSGDSPLHFGNGTRLTVT.

The chain uses TRBV7-3 and TRBJ2-2, with TRBD2 identical over 11 bases. The CDR3 length is 15 residues. Germline CDR1 reads SGHTA; CDR2 reads FQGTGA. Germline trimming cut 4 bases from V and 7 bases from J; bases unmatched to any gene: 5. The CDR3 DNA follows: TGTGCCAGCAGCTCCCAAGGGACTAGCGGCGGGGAGCTGTTTTTT. Translating it yields CASSSQGTSGGELFF.

This clone was seen a single time. The rearrangement links TRBV19 to TRBJ2-5; TRBD2 agrees at 10 bases. Trimming cost V 1 base and J 10 bases; bases outside gene matches: 9. The length of the CDR3 is 15 residues. Germline-derived CDR1 and CDR2 are LNHDA and SQIVND (reference sequence). DNA of the CDR3: TGTGCCAGTAGTATAGTAGCGGGGGGCCCCGGGGACCAGTACTTC. It encodes CASSIVAGGPGDQYF.

The rearrangement links TRBV7-2 to TRBJ2-2, with 7 bases matching TRBD1. J gave up 7 bases and V 5 bases, and 7 bases lay outside the gene matches. This CDR3 comprises 14 residues. Germline CDR1 reads SGHTA; CDR2 reads FQGNSA. CDR3 amino acids: CASSPQGENGELFF. CDR3 DNA sequence: TGTGCCAGCAGCCCCCAGGGGGAGAACGGGGAGCTGTTTTTT.

This clone was seen once. The V gene is TRBV6-5, the J gene TRBJ1-1; D uncertain. The CDR3 is 13 residues long. The germline V gene encodes CDR1 MNHEY and CDR2 SVGAGI. V lost 6 bases to trimming and J lost 0 bases, with 8 bases between them. CDR3 nucleotides: TGTGCCAGCAGGTTCCAGATGAACACTGAAGCTTTCTTT. It specifies CASRFQMNTEAFF.

This chain uses TRBV5-6 with TRBJ2-5, with D tentatively TRBD1 (5 bases). The germline V and J ends were trimmed by 4 bases and 5 bases, with 15 bases remaining between them. The CDR3 has 14 residues. From germline, CDR1 is SGHDT and CDR2 YYEEEE. The DNA of the CDR3 is TGTGCCAGCAGCCCCCGCAGGGAATGGGAGACCCAGTACTTC. Translating gives CASSPRREWETQYF.

The count of this clone is one. The chain is built from TRBV6-5 and TRBJ2-5, with D possibly TRBD1 on 6 matching bases. The CDR3 is 15 residues long. Trimming took off 7 bases at V and 5 bases at J, with 20 bases between the two ends. Looked up from germline, CDR1 is MNHEY and CDR2 is SVGAGI. The CDR3 DNA reads TGTGCCAGCACCCAGGACAGAGTAATTGGGGAGACCCAGTACTTC. Translation: CASTQDRVIGETQYF.

The rearrangement uses TRBV7-2 and TRBJ1-1; TRBD1 agrees at 8 bases. The CDR3 loop spans 15 amino acids. From germline, CDR1 is SGHTA and CDR2 FQGNSA. V trimming: 5 bases; J trimming: 4 bases; junction bases outside the gene matches: 9. The CDR3 region is CASSPRTGLATEAFF. DNA of the CDR3: TGTGCCAGCAGCCCGCGGACAGGGCTGGCCACTGAAGCTTTCTTT. The entire variable domain, with the rest obtained from reference TRBV7-2 and TRBJ1-1, is as follows: GAGVSQSPSNKVTEKGKDVELRCDPISGHTALYWYRQSLGQGLEFLIYFQGNSAPDKSGLPSDRFSAERTGGSVSTLTIQRTQQEDSAVYLCASSPRTGLATEAFFGQGTRLTVV.

The chain is built from TRBV7-2 and TRBJ1-2; D may be TRBD1 (6 bases). The V end lost 5 bases, the J end lost 1 base, and 14 bases lay between the germline ends. This CDR3 is 15 amino acids long. Germline CDR1 and CDR2: SGHTA and FQGNSA. CDR3 residues: CASSVQGTFNYGYTF. The DNA for the CDR3 is TGTGCCAGCAGCGTACAGGGAACCTTTAACTATGGCTACACCTTC.

This chain uses TRBV28 with TRBJ2-7, with a weak D call TRBD1 (5 bases). Trimming took 2 bases from V and 2 from J, leaving 10 bases between them. The CDR3 has 14 residues. Germline V gives CDR1 MDHEN, CDR2 SYDVKM. The CDR3 reads CASSLPGPPYEQYF. For the CDR3, the DNA is TGTGCCAGCAGTTTACCAGGGCCCCCCTACGAGCAGTACTTC. The full variable domain, its missing parts supplied by reference TRBV28 and TRBJ2-7, is DVKVTQSSRYLVKRTGEKVFLECVQDMDHENMFWYRQDPGLGLRLIYFSYDVKMKEKGDIPEGYSVSREKKERFSLILESASTNQTSMYLCASSLPGPPYEQYFGPGTRLTVT.